This T cell receptor (beta chain) was captured by sequencing in a study of blood T cell repertoires in COVID-19. About the study: The origin of the acute and convalescent COVID-19 samples was the United States, Italy and Spain.

Per the study methods: Scientists estimated how many nucleated cells there were by amplifying reference gene primers. TCRdb's copy holds only in-frame clones and misses some; the assay was immunoSEQ multiplex PCR. D and trimming come from the DNA, and the V and J calls and clone size come from that table. The sample yields approximately 350,000 clones, around 88% seen once. This CDR3 has 16 residues. Per the germline V gene, CDR1 is SEHNR and CDR2 is FQNEAQ (reference sequence). The V end was cut by 4 bases, the J end by 7 bases, with 19 bases between. The chain couples TRBV7-9 to TRBJ1-4; D is perhaps TRBD1 (5 bases). The source material was peripheral blood. The receptor was derived from a man aged 25 to 45 with active or convalescent COVID-19. CDR3 loop: CASSSGRIERGEKLFF. The CDR3, as DNA: TGTGCCAGCAGCTCAGGACGGATAGAAAGGGGTGAAAAACTGTTTTTT.